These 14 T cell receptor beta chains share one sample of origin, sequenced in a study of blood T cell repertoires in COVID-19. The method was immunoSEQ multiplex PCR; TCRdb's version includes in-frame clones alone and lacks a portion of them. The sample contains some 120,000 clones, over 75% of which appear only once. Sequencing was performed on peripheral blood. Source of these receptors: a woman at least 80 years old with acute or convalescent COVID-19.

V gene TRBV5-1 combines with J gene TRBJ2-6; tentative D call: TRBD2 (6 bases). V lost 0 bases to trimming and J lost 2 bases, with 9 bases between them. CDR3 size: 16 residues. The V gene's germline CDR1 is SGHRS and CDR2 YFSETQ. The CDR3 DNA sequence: TGCGCCAGCAGCTTGGACGGCGGGGCTGGGGCCAACGTCCTGACTTTC. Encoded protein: CASSLDGGAGANVLTF. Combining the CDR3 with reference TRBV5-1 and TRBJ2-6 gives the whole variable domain KAGVTQTPRYLIKTRGQQVTLSCSPISGHRSVSWYQQTPGQGLQFLFEYFSETQRNKGNFPGRFSGRQFSNSRSEMNVSTLELGDSALYLCASSLDGGAGANVLTFGAGSRLTVL.

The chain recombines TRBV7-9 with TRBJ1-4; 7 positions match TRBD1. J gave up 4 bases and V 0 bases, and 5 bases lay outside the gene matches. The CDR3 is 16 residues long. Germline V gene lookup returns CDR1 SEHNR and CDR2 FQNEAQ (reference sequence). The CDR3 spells CASSLAWQGGNEKLFF. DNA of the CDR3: TGTGCCAGCAGCTTAGCGTGGCAGGGGGGTAATGAAAAACTGTTTTTT.

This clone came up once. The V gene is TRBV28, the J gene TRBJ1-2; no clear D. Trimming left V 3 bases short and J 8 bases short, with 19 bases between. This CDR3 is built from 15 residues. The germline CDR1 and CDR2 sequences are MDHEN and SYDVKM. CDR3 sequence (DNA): TGTGCCAGCAGTTTCTCTTCGGGAGGTTCGGGAGGCTACACCTTC. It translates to CASSFSSGGSGGYTF.

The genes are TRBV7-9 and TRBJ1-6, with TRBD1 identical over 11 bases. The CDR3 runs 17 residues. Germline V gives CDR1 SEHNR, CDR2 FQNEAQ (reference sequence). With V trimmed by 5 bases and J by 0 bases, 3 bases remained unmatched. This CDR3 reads CASSRGTGGSYNSPLHF. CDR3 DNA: TGTGCCAGCAGCCGCGGGACAGGGGGCTCCTATAATTCACCCCTCCACTTT.

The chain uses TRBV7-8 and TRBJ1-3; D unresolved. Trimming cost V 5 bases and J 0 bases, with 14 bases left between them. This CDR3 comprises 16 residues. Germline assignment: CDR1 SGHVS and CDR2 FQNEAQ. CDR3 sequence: CASSPVIRSSGNTIYF. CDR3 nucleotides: TGTGCCAGCAGCCCAGTCATACGATCCTCTGGAAACACCATATATTTT.

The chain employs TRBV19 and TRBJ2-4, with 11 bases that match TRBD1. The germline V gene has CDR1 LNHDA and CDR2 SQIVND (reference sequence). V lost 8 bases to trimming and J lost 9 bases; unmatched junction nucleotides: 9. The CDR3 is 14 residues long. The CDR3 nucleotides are TGTGCCAGTTCGGACAGGGGGCTGACGGGCATTCAGTACTTC. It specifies CASSDRGLTGIQYF.

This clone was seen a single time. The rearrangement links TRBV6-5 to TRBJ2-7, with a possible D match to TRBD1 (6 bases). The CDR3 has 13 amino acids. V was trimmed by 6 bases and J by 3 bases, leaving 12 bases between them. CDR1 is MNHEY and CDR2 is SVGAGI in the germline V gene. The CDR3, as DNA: TGTGCCAGCAGACTACAGGGAAACTACGAGCAGTACTTC. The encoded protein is CASRLQGNYEQYF.

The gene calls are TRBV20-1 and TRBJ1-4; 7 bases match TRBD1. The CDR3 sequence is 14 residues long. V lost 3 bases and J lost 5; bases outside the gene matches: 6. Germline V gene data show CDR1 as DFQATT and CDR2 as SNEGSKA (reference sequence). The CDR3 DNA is TGCAGTGCTAGTAAGGGGGCTTTAAATGAAAAACTGTTTTTT. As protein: CSASKGALNEKLFF.

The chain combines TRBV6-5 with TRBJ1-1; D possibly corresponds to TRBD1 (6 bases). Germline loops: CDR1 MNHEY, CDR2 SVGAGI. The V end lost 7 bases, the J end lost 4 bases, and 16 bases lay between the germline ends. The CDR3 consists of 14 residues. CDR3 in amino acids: CASTRGGLATEAFF. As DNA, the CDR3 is TGTGCCAGCACCCGGGGGGGGCTGGCCACTGAAGCTTTCTTT.

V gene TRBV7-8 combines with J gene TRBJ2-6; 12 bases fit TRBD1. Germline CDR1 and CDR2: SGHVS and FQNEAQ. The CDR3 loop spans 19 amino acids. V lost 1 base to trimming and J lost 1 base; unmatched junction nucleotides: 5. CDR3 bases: TGTGCCAGCAGCTTAGATGGGACAGGGGGCGGGTCTGGGGCCAACGTCCTGACTTTC. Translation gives CASSLDGTGGGSGANVLTF.

This CDR3 is CASSQEGQLPNYGYTF. The CDR3 nucleotides are TGCGCCAGCAGCCAGGAAGGACAGCTACCTAACTATGGCTACACCTTC. This rearrangement joins TRBV4-3 to TRBJ1-2; D is perhaps TRBD1 (6 bases). Germline CDR1 is LGHNA and CDR2 is YSLEER. Trimming took 3 bases from V and 0 from J, leaving 14 bases between them. CDR3 size: 16 residues.

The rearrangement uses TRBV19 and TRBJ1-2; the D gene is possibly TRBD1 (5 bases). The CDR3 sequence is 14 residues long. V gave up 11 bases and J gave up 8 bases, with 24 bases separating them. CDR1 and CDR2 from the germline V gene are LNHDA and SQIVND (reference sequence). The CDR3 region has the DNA TGTGCCCGTCGTTTAGGGACTCCCCAAAGGGGCTACACCTTC. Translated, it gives CARRLGTPQRGYTF. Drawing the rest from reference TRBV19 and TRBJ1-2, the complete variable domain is DGGITQSPKYLFRKEGQNVTLSCEQNLNHDAMYWYRQDPGQGLRLIYYSQIVNDFQKGDIAEGYSVSREKKESFPLTVTSAQKNPTAFYLCARRLGTPQRGYTFGSGTRLTVV.

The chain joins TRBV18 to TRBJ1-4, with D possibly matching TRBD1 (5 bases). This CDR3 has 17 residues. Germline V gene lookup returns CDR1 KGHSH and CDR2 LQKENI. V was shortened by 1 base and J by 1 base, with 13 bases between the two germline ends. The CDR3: CASSPQGPGLTNEKLFF. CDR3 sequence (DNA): TGTGCCAGCTCACCACAAGGACCAGGGTTAACTAATGAAAAACTGTTTTTT.

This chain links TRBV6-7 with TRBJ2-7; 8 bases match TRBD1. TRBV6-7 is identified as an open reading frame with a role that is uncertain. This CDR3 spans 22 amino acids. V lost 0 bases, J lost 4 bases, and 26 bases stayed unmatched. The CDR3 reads CASSYSLEFARGLEGARYEQYF. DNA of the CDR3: TGTGCCAGCAGTTACTCGTTAGAGTTCGCCAGGGGGCTTGAGGGGGCCCGTTACGAGCAGTACTTC.